These 24 T cell receptor beta chains came from one sample sequenced in a study of cytomegalovirus exposure and HLA in healthy donors. Profiled with immunoSEQ multiplex PCR; TCRdb holds only in-frame clones, not every one. Among about 280,000 clones listed, over 75% were seen once. Sequenced input: PBMCs. The receptors stem from a woman aged 18-30 years in good health and CMV-seronegative.

This clone was picked up a small number of times. The chain combines TRBV6-4 with TRBJ1-1; TRBD1 is a possible D gene (5 bases). CDR1 is MRHNA, CDR2 SNTAGT, per germline. The V and J ends lost 4 bases and 1 base respectively, with 7 bases between them. The CDR3 runs to 13 residues. DNA of the CDR3: TGTGCCAGCAGTGCGACAGCGAACACTGAAGCTTTCTTT. Translated, it gives CASSATANTEAFF.

This rearrangement joins TRBV6-5 to TRBJ2-3, with D possibly being TRBD2 (5 bases). The V gene lost 0 bases and the J gene lost 4 bases, with 14 bases spanning the gap. There are 16 residues in the CDR3. Germline-derived CDR1 and CDR2 are MNHEY and SVGAGI. The CDR3 DNA follows: TGTGCCAGCAGTTACTCGGAGGTGGACTTCGCAGATACGCAGTATTTT. Translating gives CASSYSEVDFADTQYF.

The chain recombines TRBV5-1 with TRBJ1-3; 7 bases line up with TRBD1. The CDR3 extends over 17 amino acids. With 1 base clipped from V and 1 base from J, the junction kept 8 bases outside the gene matches. CDR1 SGHRS and CDR2 YFSETQ come from the germline V gene. CDR3 DNA: TGCGCCAGCAGCTTGCAGGGGGGTTCACGATCTGGAAACACCATATATTTT. Translating gives CASSLQGGSRSGNTIYF.

With regard to this clone: The same CDR3 is also encoded by other DNA sequences in this sample. The genes are TRBV18 and TRBJ2-3; the match to TRBD1 covers 7 bases. The CDR3 contains 14 residues. The V gene's germline CDR1 is KGHSH and CDR2 LQKENI. Trimming removed 3 bases from V and 3 bases from J; junction bases left unmatched: 3. CDR3 sequence reads: CASSPRQGTDTQYF. CDR3 nucleotides: TGTGCCAGCTCACCCCGACAGGGAACAGATACGCAGTATTTT.

The chain employs TRBV11-2 and TRBJ2-5; possibly TRBD1 for D (6 bases). Germline V gene data show CDR1 as SGHAT and CDR2 as FQNNGV. This CDR3 contains 15 residues. Trimming pared 3 bases from V and 2 bases from J, leaving 13 bases between. This CDR3 reads CASSFGRGVQETQYF. In nucleotides, the CDR3 is TGTGCCAGCAGCTTTGGCAGGGGTGTTCAAGAGACCCAGTACTTC.

The chain has TRBV5-1 and TRBJ2-5; possible D gene TRBD2, 7 bases. The CDR3 contains 13 residues. With 3 bases removed from V and 5 bases from J, the gap between germline ends came to 11 bases. Germline CDR1 SGHRS, CDR2 YFSETQ. The CDR3 DNA is TGCGCCAGCAGCTCACAGGGAGGGGAGACCCAGTACTTC. This gives the protein CASSSQGGETQYF.

The chain recombines TRBV5-1 with TRBJ2-1; 7 bases fit TRBD2. This CDR3 region has 17 residues. Germline assignment: CDR1 SGHRS and CDR2 YFSETQ. The ends lost 5 bases at V and 0 bases at J; junction bases unmatched: 11. The CDR3 DNA is TGCGCCAGCAGTCCCTCAATGGGGGGGAGCTCCTACAATGAGCAGTTCTTC. This encodes CASSPSMGGSSYNEQFF.

This chain uses TRBV30 with TRBJ1-5; 7 positions match TRBD1. Trimming took 4 bases from V and 3 from J; bases not matched to a gene: 3. The CDR3 spans 13 residues. Germline-derived CDR1 and CDR2 are GTSNPN and SVGIG (reference sequence). CDR3: CAWTGGVNQPQHF. The CDR3 DNA reads as TGTGCCTGGACAGGGGGTGTCAATCAGCCCCAGCATTTT.

This chain connects TRBV19 to TRBJ1-2, with 7 bases lining up with TRBD1. V dropped 4 bases and J dropped 5; count of bases not matched to a gene: 10. This CDR3 is built from 15 residues. Germline V gene lookup returns CDR1 LNHDA and CDR2 SQIVND (reference sequence). The CDR3 protein is CASSKPGQVGYGYTF. The CDR3 DNA follows: TGTGCCAGTAGTAAGCCCGGACAGGTGGGATATGGCTACACCTTC.

V and J are TRBV4-3 and TRBJ2-1, with 11 bases matching TRBD2. This CDR3 comprises 15 residues. V gave up 2 bases and J gave up 9 bases; unmatched junction bases: 6. Looked up from germline, CDR1 is LGHNA and CDR2 is YSLEER. The CDR3: CASSQSVGTSGEQFF. The CDR3 DNA reads as TGCGCCAGCAGCCAATCGGTAGGGACTAGCGGTGAGCAGTTCTTC.

CDR3 bases: TGCGCCAGCAGCTTGTCTTCAGGGGTTGGCACAGATACGCAGTATTTT. Its translation is CASSLSSGVGTDTQYF. The rearrangement joins TRBV5-1 to TRBJ2-3; maybe TRBD1 (6 bases). Trimming removed 1 base at V and 1 base at J, with 13 bases between. The CDR3 covers 16 residues. CDR1 and CDR2 (germline): SGHRS, YFSETQ.

The V gene is TRBV28, the J gene TRBJ1-1, with TRBD1 matching over 7 bases. There are 17 residues in the CDR3. Germline V gene data show CDR1 as MDHEN and CDR2 as SYDVKM. Unmatched junction bases numbered 13, after V lost 6 bases and J lost 0 bases. The CDR3 region is CASSSYFRDSLNTEAFF. The DNA of the CDR3 is TGTGCCAGCAGCTCGTACTTCCGGGACAGCTTGAACACTGAAGCTTTCTTT.

The chain uses TRBV7-3 and TRBJ2-2; D is unclear. Trimming took off 5 bases at V and 0 bases at J, with 7 bases between the two ends. CDR1 and CDR2 from the germline V gene are SGHTA and FQGTGA. This CDR3 is 14 amino acids long. The CDR3 sequence is CASSPSSNTGELFF. The CDR3 DNA reads as TGTGCCAGCAGCCCCTCCTCGAACACCGGGGAGCTGTTTTTT. Complete variable domain (other parts from reference TRBV7-3 and TRBJ2-2): GAGVSQTPSNKVTEKGKYVELRCDPISGHTALYWYRQSLGQGPEFLIYFQGTGAADDSGLPNDRFFAVRPEGSVSTLKIQRTERGDSAVYLCASSPSSNTGELFFGEGSRLTVL.

The count of this clone is one. The chain is built from TRBV7-9 and TRBJ2-1; 12 bases fit TRBD2. Per germline, CDR1 SEHNR and CDR2 FQNEAQ (reference sequence). This CDR3 has 19 amino acids. V trimming: 5 bases; J trimming: 0 bases; junction bases outside the gene matches: 11. DNA of the CDR3: TGTGCCAGCAGCCAATCTAGCGGGAGGGCCCAAAGCTCCTACAATGAGCAGTTCTTC. Its protein product is CASSQSSGRAQSSYNEQFF.

The rearrangement joins TRBV27 to TRBJ2-1; D is uncertain. Germline V gene sequence: CDR1 MNHEY, CDR2 SMNVEV (reference sequence). Trimming removed 4 bases from V and 4 bases from J, with 8 bases in between. The CDR3 loop spans 13 amino acids. The CDR3, as DNA: TGTGCCAGCAGTTCCCGTTTGTACAATGAGCAGTTCTTC. Protein sequence: CASSSRLYNEQFF.

The V gene is TRBV28, the J gene TRBJ1-2; the D gene is possibly TRBD1 (6 bases). With 9 bases removed from V and 2 bases from J, the gap between germline ends came to 10 bases. Per germline, CDR1 MDHEN and CDR2 SYDVKM. CDR3 size: 12 residues. CDR3 nucleotides: TGTGCCAGTACCCAGGGGAACTATGGCTACACCTTC. As protein: CASTQGNYGYTF.

This chain connects TRBV19 to TRBJ2-1; D is uncertain. Germline assignment: CDR1 LNHDA and CDR2 SQIVND (reference sequence). V was pared by 7 bases and J by 9 bases, with 10 bases between. CDR3 length: 11 amino acids. The DNA for the CDR3 is TGTGCCAGTAAGTCAGAGGTTGAGCAGTTCTTC. It encodes CASKSEVEQFF. The variable domain in full, completed from reference TRBV19 and TRBJ2-1, reads DGGITQSPKYLFRKEGQNVTLSCEQNLNHDAMYWYRQDPGQGLRLIYYSQIVNDFQKGDIAEGYSVSREKKESFPLTVTSAQKNPTAFYLCASKSEVEQFFGPGTRLTVL.

The V gene is TRBV5-1, the J gene TRBJ2-5; TRBD2 matches 7 bases. V gave up 4 bases and J gave up 2 bases; unmatched junction bases: 14. Germline CDR1 SGHRS, CDR2 YFSETQ. This CDR3 comprises 17 residues. The CDR3 nucleotides are TGCGCCAGCAGCATAATGACTAGCCGGATGAAACAAGAGACCCAGTACTTC. Protein sequence: CASSIMTSRMKQETQYF. Full variable domain (missing parts from reference TRBV5-1 and TRBJ2-5): KAGVTQTPRYLIKTRGQQVTLSCSPISGHRSVSWYQQTPGQGLQFLFEYFSETQRNKGNFPGRFSGRQFSNSRSEMNVSTLELGDSALYLCASSIMTSRMKQETQYFGPGTRLLVL.

CDR3 bases: TGTGCCAGTAGTATAGGTAGGGAGGCTCAGCCCCAGCATTTT. Translating it yields CASSIGREAQPQHF. The chain carries TRBV19 and TRBJ1-5, with D unresolved. The CDR3 sequence is 14 residues long. Trimming shortened V by 1 base and J by 6 bases, and 10 bases separated the two germline ends. Looked up from germline, CDR1 is LNHDA and CDR2 is SQIVND (reference sequence).

The genes are TRBV7-2 and TRBJ2-2, with 8 nucleotides matching TRBD2. J was trimmed by 3 bases and V by 8 bases; bases with no gene match: 8. The CDR3 covers 15 residues. Germline CDR1 SGHTA, CDR2 FQGNSA. The CDR3: CASPLGREDTGELFF. The CDR3, as DNA: TGTGCCAGCCCGTTGGGGCGGGAGGACACCGGGGAGCTGTTTTTT. Using reference TRBV7-2 and TRBJ2-2 for the parts outside the CDR3, the full variable domain is GAGVSQSPSNKVTEKGKDVELRCDPISGHTALYWYRQSLGQGLEFLIYFQGNSAPDKSGLPSDRFSAERTGGSVSTLTIQRTQQEDSAVYLCASPLGREDTGELFFGEGSRLTVL.

The genes are TRBV28 and TRBJ2-2; D is perhaps TRBD1 (5 bases). The V end lost 5 bases, the J end lost 6 bases, and 13 bases lay between the germline ends. CDR1 MDHEN and CDR2 SYDVKM come from the germline V gene. The CDR3 totals 14 residues. DNA of the CDR3: TGTGCCAGCAGTCAACAGGCCGGTCCCGGGGAGCTGTTTTTT. Encoded protein: CASSQQAGPGELFF.

The rearrangement links TRBV10-3 to TRBJ2-7; D might be TRBD2 (6 bases). V lost 7 bases and J lost 0, with 13 bases in between. Per the germline V gene, CDR1 is ENHRY and CDR2 is SYGVKD. There are 14 residues in the CDR3. The CDR3 here is CAIKEAGSSYEQYF. CDR3 sequence (DNA): TGTGCCATCAAGGAAGCGGGCAGCTCCTACGAGCAGTACTTC.

V is TRBV11-2 and J is TRBJ2-7; 13 positions agree with TRBD2. CDR3 length equals 14 residues. The V segment lost 6 bases and the J segment 4 bases; nucleotides outside the gene matches: 3. Germline V lookup: CDR1 SGHAT, CDR2 FQNNGV. In DNA, the CDR3 is TGTGCCAGCAGACAACTAGCGGGAGGGTACGAGCAGTACTTC. This translates into CASRQLAGGYEQYF.

The chain uses TRBV7-7 and TRBJ2-3; possible D gene TRBD2, 5 bases. The germline V gene has CDR1 SSHAT and CDR2 FNYEAQ (reference sequence). The CDR3 spans 14 residues. The V gene lost 5 bases and the J gene lost 2 bases, with 11 bases spanning the gap. The CDR3 spells CASSRGFSTDTQYF. Here the CDR3 DNA reads TGTGCCAGCAGCCGAGGGTTTTCCACAGATACGCAGTATTTT.